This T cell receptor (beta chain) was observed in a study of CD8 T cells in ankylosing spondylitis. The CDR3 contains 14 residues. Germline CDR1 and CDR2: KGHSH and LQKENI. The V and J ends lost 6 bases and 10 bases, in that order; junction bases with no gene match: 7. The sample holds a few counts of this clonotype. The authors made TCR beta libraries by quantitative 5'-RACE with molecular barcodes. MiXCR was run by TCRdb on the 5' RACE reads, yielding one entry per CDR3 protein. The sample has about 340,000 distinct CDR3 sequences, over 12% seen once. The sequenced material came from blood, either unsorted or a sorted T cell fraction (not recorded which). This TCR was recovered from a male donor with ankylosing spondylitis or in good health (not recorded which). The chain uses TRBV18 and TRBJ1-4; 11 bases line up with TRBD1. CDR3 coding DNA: TGTGCCAGCTCGTCAATGGGACAGGGGGGAAAACTGTTTTTT. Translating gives CASSSMGQGGKLFF.